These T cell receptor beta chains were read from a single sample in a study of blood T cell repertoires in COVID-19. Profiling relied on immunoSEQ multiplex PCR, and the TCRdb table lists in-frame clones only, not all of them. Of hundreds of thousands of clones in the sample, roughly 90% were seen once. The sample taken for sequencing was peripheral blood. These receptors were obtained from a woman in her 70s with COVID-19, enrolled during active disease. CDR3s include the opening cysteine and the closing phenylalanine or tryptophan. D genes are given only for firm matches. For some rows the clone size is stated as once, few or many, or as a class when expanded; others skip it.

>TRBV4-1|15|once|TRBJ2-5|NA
CASSRSPSLGETQYF
TGCGCCAGCAGCCGCTCCCCGAGCCTCGGAGAGACCCAGTACTTC
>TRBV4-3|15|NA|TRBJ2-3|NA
CASSQDPGSTDTQYF
TGCGCCAGCAGCCAAGATCCAGGTAGCACAGATACGCAGTATTTT
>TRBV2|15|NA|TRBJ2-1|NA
CASSVGGTSYNEQFF
TGTGCCAGCAGTGTTGGGGGGACCTCCTACAATGAGCAGTTCTTC
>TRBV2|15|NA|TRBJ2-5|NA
CASRPWDTVQETQYF
TGTGCCAGCAGGCCTTGGGACACAGTCCAAGAGACCCAGTACTTC
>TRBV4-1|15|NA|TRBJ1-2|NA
CASSPRGGPLDGYTF
TGCGCCAGCAGCCCCCGTGGAGGGCCTCTTGATGGCTACACCTTC
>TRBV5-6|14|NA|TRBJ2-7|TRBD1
CASSPGQGVREQYF
TGTGCCAGCAGCCCGGGACAGGGGGTGAGGGAGCAGTACTTC
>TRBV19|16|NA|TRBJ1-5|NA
CASSISTAQPNQPQHF
TGTGCCAGTAGTATTTCGACAGCCCAGCCTAATCAGCCCCAGCATTTT
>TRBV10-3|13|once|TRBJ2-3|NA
CAISLGGVDTQYF
TGTGCCATCAGCTTGGGGGGAGTTGATACGCAGTATTTT
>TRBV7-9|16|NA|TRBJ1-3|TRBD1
CASSPRQGGSGNTIYF
TGTGCCAGCAGCCCCAGACAGGGAGGTTCTGGAAACACCATATATTTT
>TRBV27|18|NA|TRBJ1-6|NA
CASSLTPGTRTGDSPLHF
TGTGCCAGCAGTCTGACTCCCGGGACACGTACCGGGGATTCACCCCTCCACTTT
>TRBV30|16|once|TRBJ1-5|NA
CAWSVRTGASNQPQHF
TGTGCCTGGAGTGTACGTACAGGAGCTAGCAATCAGCCCCAGCATTTT